This record concerns one T cell receptor beta chain sequence. Its specificity is unknown. The sample belongs to a study of PD-1 blockade in classical Hodgkin lymphoma. CDR3 length equals 16 residues. Trimming left V 5 bases short and J 3 bases short, with 20 bases between. In germline, CDR1 is SEHNR, CDR2 FQNEAQ (reference sequence). Study-level results: TCR diversity rose significantly by C4D1 in CD4+ but not CD8+ cells. Newly diagnosed patients reportedly had lower baseline TCR diversity than healthy donors. Repertoire differences lack defined causes, possibly disease activity or prior therapy.

The repertoire was sequenced with immunoSEQ multiplex PCR; TCRdb's copy has only in-frame clones and lacks some. The sample records about 26,000 clones, over 60% being singletons. In every patient, relapse followed autologous stem cell transplantation, while exposure to brentuximab vedotin differed. The clonotype comes from a human donor with classical Hodgkin lymphoma. This specimen was peripheral blood mononuclear cells (PBMCs), taken before the second cycle of nivolumab. The V gene is TRBV7-9, the J gene TRBJ2-7, with a tentative D call TRBD1 (5 bases). CDR3 residues: CASSGQGTISFYEQYF. The CDR3 coding sequence is TGTGCCAGCAGCGGGCAGGGTACTATTTCTTTCTACGAGCAGTACTTC.